These 8 T cell receptor beta chains were all obtained from the same sample, sequenced in a study of blood T cell repertoires in COVID-19. Clones were read by immunoSEQ multiplex PCR, and TCRdb kept only the in-frame ones, dropping some. There are 140,000 or so clones in the sample; 75% to 90% occur only once, and roughly 10% lies in the top ten. The sequenced sample was peripheral blood. Receptors were obtained from a man in his sixties with active or convalescent COVID-19.

V is TRBV13 and J is TRBJ2-7; TRBD2 might be the D (5 bases). V was shortened by 1 base and J by 3 bases, with 10 bases between the two germline ends. The CDR3 spans 14 residues. Germline V gene lookup returns CDR1 PRHDT and CDR2 FYEKMQ (reference sequence). The CDR3 DNA is TGTGCCAGCAGCTTAGTAAATCGGGGCTACGAGCAGTACTTC. Translating gives CASSLVNRGYEQYF.

V gene TRBV29-1 combines with J gene TRBJ1-2; D perhaps matches TRBD1 (6 bases). The CDR3 is 13 residues long. V was cut by 2 bases and J by 4 bases, with 11 bases left in between. Germline values: CDR1 SQVTM, CDR2 ANQGSEA. The CDR3: CSVESGDVYGYTF. The CDR3 DNA follows: TGCAGCGTTGAATCAGGGGACGTCTATGGCTACACCTTC.

The V call is TRBV3-1 (or the pseudogene TRBV3-2), the J call TRBJ2-7; D gene ambiguous. This CDR3 spans 11 amino acids. The V end lost 3 bases, the J end lost 6 bases, and 6 bases lay between the germline ends. Germline V gene sequence: CDR1 LGHDT, CDR2 YNNKEL (reference sequence). CDR3 DNA: TGTGCCAGCAGCCACACGGGCGAGCAGTACTTC. As protein: CASSHTGEQYF.

The chain links TRBV11-2 to TRBJ2-3; D unclear. CDR1 is SGHAT, CDR2 FQNNGV, per germline. The CDR3 is 14 amino acids. The V and J ends lost 3 bases and 2 bases respectively, with 9 bases between them. CDR3 loop: CASSFASFTDTQYF. Here the CDR3 DNA reads TGTGCCAGCAGCTTTGCTAGTTTCACAGATACGCAGTATTTT.

The rearrangement joins TRBV2 to TRBJ1-1; the D gene is possibly TRBD1 (6 bases). Germline V gene sequence: CDR1 SNHLY, CDR2 FYNNEI. The CDR3 is 14 residues long. Between the trimmed V and J ends, which lost 5 bases and 0 bases, there was a span of 10 bases. CDR3 protein: CASSLGQLNTEAFF. CDR3 DNA sequence: TGTGCCAGCAGTCTCGGACAGTTGAACACTGAAGCTTTCTTT.

The chain combines TRBV6-2 or TRBV6-3 with TRBJ1-5, with D perhaps TRBD1 (5 bases). CDR3 length equals 17 residues. V was clipped by 0 bases and J by 4 bases, with 16 bases between them. The germline V gene encodes CDR1 MNHEY and CDR2 SVGEGT. CDR3 coding DNA: TGTGCCAGCAGTTACTCGACGGGGGGGTCGGTAAATCAGCCCCAGCATTTT. Translation: CASSYSTGGSVNQPQHF.

The chain has TRBV28 and TRBJ2-7; tentatively, D is TRBD2 (6 bases). The V end was cut by 6 bases, the J end by 2 bases, with 14 bases between. This CDR3 has 14 residues. Germline assignment: CDR1 MDHEN and CDR2 SYDVKM. The DNA for the CDR3 is TGTGCCAGCAGACTCGGCGGGACTCCCTACGAGCAGTACTTC. It encodes CASRLGGTPYEQYF.

The genes are TRBV7-9 and TRBJ2-3; TRBD1 matches at 8 bases. Germline V gene data show CDR1 as SEHNR and CDR2 as FQNEAQ (reference sequence). This CDR3 has 14 amino acids. Trimming cost V 6 bases and J 6 bases; bases outside gene matches: 8. Written as DNA, the CDR3 is TGTGCCAGCAGACCCAGGGGGCGAAGGGATACGCAGTATTTT. This sequence encodes CASRPRGRRDTQYF.